The 2 T cell receptor beta chains listed next were all sequenced from one sample in a study of neoadjuvant anti-PD-1 for oral cavity cancer. Clones were read by immunoSEQ multiplex PCR, and TCRdb kept only the in-frame ones, dropping some. The sample lists around 6,200 clones; just under 75% were seen once. Here the sequenced sample was PBMCs, taken before nivolumab (anti-PD-1) treatment. The origin of the receptors is a person between 35 and 79 years old with oral cavity squamous cell carcinoma.

Note on this clone: This sample also contains other DNA sequences that code for the same CDR3. J is TRBJ1-2 and V is TRBV2, with unresolved D. The V gene's germline CDR1 is SNHLY and CDR2 FYNNEI. The CDR3 spans 12 residues. Trimming left V 6 bases short and J 14 bases short, with 19 bases between. This CDR3 is CASSYTTEAETF. The CDR3 coding sequence is TGTGCCAGCAGCTATACGACGGAGGCTGAAACCTTC.

The table lists this clone with a count of one. The chain has TRBV11-2 and TRBJ2-3, with D possibly TRBD2 on 6 matching bases. This CDR3 has 15 amino acids. CDR1 and CDR2 (germline): SGHAT, FQNNGV. Trimming left V 3 bases short and J 0 bases short, with 10 bases between. The CDR3 DNA sequence: TGTGCCAGCAGCTTCACGCGGGGTAGCACAGATACGCAGTATTTT. Encoded protein: CASSFTRGSTDTQYF.